The 25 T cell receptor beta chains below were found in one sample sequenced in a study of blood T cell repertoires in COVID-19. Clones were sequenced by immunoSEQ multiplex PCR, and TCRdb holds only the in-frame ones, with some missing. The profile shows some 340,000 clones, 90% of them singletons. The specimen sequenced was PBMCs or T cells enriched from blood (not recorded which). The source of these receptors is a woman under 40 who had been exposed to COVID-19.

The chain has TRBV13 and TRBJ2-5; TRBD2 is a possible D gene (5 bases). This CDR3 is built from 17 residues. V was clipped by 0 bases and J by 3 bases, with 17 bases between them. Germline loops: CDR1 PRHDT, CDR2 FYEKMQ (reference sequence). The DNA of the CDR3 is TGTGCCAGCAGCTTAGGCAGACTCGGGGAATTGAAAGAGACCCAGTACTTC. Translated, it gives CASSLGRLGELKETQYF.

This chain connects TRBV9 to TRBJ2-3; D is uncertain. Germline V gives CDR1 SGDLS, CDR2 YYNGEE. V was pared by 0 bases and J by 0 bases, with 8 bases between. The CDR3 has 15 residues. The CDR3 protein is CASSVGISSTDTQYF. The CDR3 DNA is TGTGCCAGCAGCGTAGGCATCAGTAGCACAGATACGCAGTATTTT.

The chain is built from TRBV25-1 and TRBJ2-5; the D gene is possibly TRBD1 (5 bases). This CDR3 comprises 12 residues. CDR1 MGHDK and CDR2 SYGVNS come from the germline V gene. V was trimmed by 2 bases and J by 9 bases, leaving 10 bases between them. CDR3 loop: CASSEGLGAQYF. The DNA of the CDR3 is TGTGCCAGCAGTGAAGGCCTAGGGGCCCAGTACTTC.

The rearrangement uses TRBV5-1 and TRBJ2-6; D call uncertain. Trimming removed 4 bases from V and 0 bases from J, with 5 bases in between. In germline, CDR1 is SGHRS, CDR2 YFSETQ. There are 14 residues in the CDR3. CDR3 loop: CASSLFSGANVLTF. CDR3 sequence (DNA): TGCGCCAGCAGCCTCTTCTCTGGGGCCAACGTCCTGACTTTC.

The rearrangement joins TRBV3-1 (or the pseudogene TRBV3-2) to TRBJ1-1; 7 nucleotides match TRBD1. Germline assignment: CDR1 LGHDT and CDR2 YNNKEL (reference sequence). Unmatched junction bases numbered 3, after V lost 5 bases and J lost 6 bases. The CDR3 sequence is 12 residues long. CDR3 nucleotide sequence: TGTGCCAGCAGCGACAGGGAGGCTGAAGCTTTCTTT. This translates into CASSDREAEAFF.

This chain connects TRBV19 to TRBJ2-7, with 7 positions matching TRBD2. Trimming at V came to 3 bases and at J to 4 bases, leaving 6 bases not matched to a gene. CDR3 length: 14 amino acids. Germline CDR1 is LNHDA and CDR2 is SQIVND (reference sequence). The DNA of the CDR3 is TGTGCCAGTAGTATTGGACTAGTGGGGTACGAGCAGTACTTC. Amino acid sequence: CASSIGLVGYEQYF. Looking up the rest from reference TRBV19 and TRBJ2-7 gives the full variable domain: DGGITQSPKYLFRKEGQNVTLSCEQNLNHDAMYWYRQDPGQGLRLIYYSQIVNDFQKGDIAEGYSVSREKKESFPLTVTSAQKNPTAFYLCASSIGLVGYEQYFGPGTRLTVT.

The J gene is TRBJ2-5, the V gene TRBV5-1; TRBD2 agrees at 14 bases. Germline trimming cut 5 bases from V and 13 bases from J; bases unmatched to any gene: 16. This CDR3 spans 16 amino acids. The V gene's germline CDR1 is SGHRS and CDR2 YFSETQ. The CDR3 DNA reads as TGCGCCAGCAGTCGTGGGGTAAAGGGACTAGCGGGGGCCCCGTACTTC. Its translation is CASSRGVKGLAGAPYF.

V usage is TRBV10-1 and J usage is TRBJ2-6; 7 bases map to TRBD1. V dropped 6 bases and J dropped 0; count of bases not matched to a gene: 11. The CDR3 has 18 residues. CDR1 and CDR2 (germline): WNHNN, SYGVQD (reference sequence). The CDR3 bases are TGCGCCAGCAGCCACAGGGGCCAGATGGGCTCTGGGGCCAACGTCCTGACTTTC. Amino acid sequence: CASSHRGQMGSGANVLTF.

The V call is TRBV11-1, the J call TRBJ2-7, with D possibly matching TRBD2 (5 bases). Germline V gene lookup returns CDR1 SGHAT and CDR2 FQDESV (reference sequence). The V gene lost 5 bases and the J gene lost 3 bases, with 8 bases spanning the gap. The CDR3 length is 12 residues. The CDR3 DNA reads as TGTGCCAGCAGCCCGACTAACTACGAGCAGTACTTC. This codes for CASSPTNYEQYF.

The chain joins TRBV18 to TRBJ1-4; D ambiguous. Trimming shortened V by 6 bases and J by 3 bases, and 11 bases separated the two germline ends. Germline values: CDR1 KGHSH, CDR2 LQKENI. The CDR3 extends over 14 amino acids. Here the CDR3 reads CASSNGWSNEKLFF. In DNA form, the CDR3 reads TGTGCCAGCTCCAACGGGTGGTCTAATGAAAAACTGTTTTTT.

The J gene is TRBJ1-1, the V gene TRBV5-6; no clear D. V lost 4 bases and J 5 bases, leaving 12 bases between the germline ends. Germline values: CDR1 SGHDT, CDR2 YYEEEE. This CDR3 has 13 residues. The CDR3 DNA reads TGTGCCAGCAGCAAGCGAATTCGGACTGAAGCTTTCTTT. It is translated as CASSKRIRTEAFF.

The chain has TRBV5-1 and TRBJ2-5; D is unclear. The V end was cut by 0 bases, the J end by 5 bases, with 8 bases between. The germline V gene encodes CDR1 SGHRS and CDR2 YFSETQ. CDR3 length equals 13 residues. CDR3 nucleotides: TGCGCCAGCAGCTTGGAACTCAGGGAGACCCAGTACTTC. This codes for CASSLELRETQYF. Full variable domain (remainder filled in from reference TRBV5-1 and TRBJ2-5): KAGVTQTPRYLIKTRGQQVTLSCSPISGHRSVSWYQQTPGQGLQFLFEYFSETQRNKGNFPGRFSGRQFSNSRSEMNVSTLELGDSALYLCASSLELRETQYFGPGTRLLVL.

In this sample, this clone turned up a few times. The V and J genes are TRBV7-9 and TRBJ1-5; the D gene is possibly TRBD1 (6 bases). CDR1 SEHNR and CDR2 FQNEAQ come from the germline V gene (reference sequence). The CDR3 sequence is 14 residues long. V dropped 4 bases and J dropped 2 bases, with 9 bases sitting between them. CDR3 protein: CASSWGQGNQPQHF. For the CDR3, the DNA is TGTGCCAGCAGCTGGGGGCAGGGCAATCAGCCCCAGCATTTT.

The chain is built from TRBV6-5 and TRBJ2-3; weak D call: TRBD1 (5 bases). Germline V gives CDR1 MNHEY, CDR2 SVGAGI. The CDR3 covers 15 residues. Trimming stripped 1 base from V and 1 base from J, with 9 bases between. The DNA of the CDR3 is TGTGCCAGCAGTTACTTTCCGACAGGCACAGATACGCAGTATTTT. It yields the protein CASSYFPTGTDTQYF.

The chain combines TRBV11-2 with TRBJ1-3; tentatively, D is TRBD1 (5 bases). Trimming cost V 3 bases and J 0 bases, with 15 bases left between them. CDR3 length equals 17 residues. The V gene's germline CDR1 is SGHAT and CDR2 FQNNGV. CDR3 amino acids: CASSFREGIRSGNTIYF. The CDR3 DNA sequence: TGTGCCAGCAGCTTTAGGGAGGGGATACGCTCTGGAAACACCATATATTTT.

This chain connects TRBV5-6 to TRBJ2-1; no clear D. There are 11 residues in the CDR3. The germline V gene encodes CDR1 SGHDT and CDR2 YYEEEE. Trimming stripped 0 bases from V and 10 bases from J, with 5 bases between. The CDR3 region has the DNA TGTGCCAGCAGCTTGGGGCCAGAGCAGTTCTTC. Its translation is CASSLGPEQFF.

This chain connects TRBV9 to TRBJ1-5; D might be TRBD1 (5 bases). The germline gives CDR1 SGDLS, CDR2 YYNGEE. The V and J ends lost 4 bases and 0 bases respectively, with 11 bases between them. The CDR3 has 15 amino acids. CDR3 sequence reads: CASSRTGYSNQPQHF. The CDR3 DNA sequence: TGTGCCAGCAGCAGAACAGGCTATAGCAATCAGCCCCAGCATTTT.

CDR3 amino acids: CASMTGKVSGANVLTF. CDR3 nucleotide sequence: TGTGCCAGCATGACAGGGAAGGTCTCTGGGGCCAACGTCCTGACTTTC. The chain combines TRBV2 with TRBJ2-6, with 7 bases matching TRBD1. Germline CDR1 is SNHLY and CDR2 is FYNNEI. V lost 7 bases, J lost 0 bases, and 6 bases stayed unmatched. This CDR3 has 16 amino acids.

V is TRBV7-6 and J is TRBJ2-1; TRBD2 agrees at 10 bases. The CDR3 runs 17 residues. With V trimmed by 0 bases and J by 7 bases, 9 bases remained unmatched. Germline V gene data show CDR1 as SGHVS and CDR2 as FNYEAQ. In DNA form, the CDR3 reads TGTGCCAGCAGCTTAGCCCTTGTGAGCGGGGGGGCGAATGAGCAGTTCTTC. It encodes CASSLALVSGGANEQFF.

V gene TRBV11-2 combines with J gene TRBJ2-2, with 9 bases fitting TRBD2. This CDR3 spans 19 amino acids. V shed 7 bases and J 5 bases; nucleotides not matched to a gene: 20. Germline lookup yields CDR1 SGHAT and CDR2 FQNNGV. The CDR3 sequence: CASTQGRGGLSGDTGELFF. The CDR3 region has the DNA TGTGCCAGCACCCAGGGGCGGGGGGGCCTGTCAGGCGATACCGGGGAGCTGTTTTTT.

The rearrangement links TRBV9 to TRBJ2-5, with D perhaps matching TRBD1 (5 bases). The germline V gene has CDR1 SGDLS and CDR2 YYNGEE. V gave up 0 bases and J gave up 14 bases, with 20 bases separating them. The CDR3 runs to 14 residues. CDR3 DNA: TGTGCCAGCAGCGTAGCGCAAGTTTCGACAGCCTACTACTTC. Its translation: CASSVAQVSTAYYF.

The V and J genes are TRBV18 and TRBJ2-2; D possibly corresponds to TRBD2 (6 bases). The germline gives CDR1 KGHSH, CDR2 LQKENI. The V gene lost 3 bases and the J gene lost 4 bases, with 12 bases spanning the gap. The CDR3 contains 15 residues. The DNA of the CDR3 is TGTGCCAGCTCACCTCAGTCCGGGGGCACCGGGGAGCTGTTTTTT. Protein product: CASSPQSGGTGELFF.

The rearrangement joins TRBV3-1 (or the pseudogene TRBV3-2) to TRBJ1-1, with D tentatively TRBD1 (5 bases). The V gene lost 4 bases and the J gene lost 4 bases, with 19 bases spanning the gap. The germline V gene has CDR1 LGHDT and CDR2 YNNKEL (reference sequence). The CDR3 has 16 amino acids. The CDR3 loop is CASSPPGQGILTEAFF. CDR3 sequence (DNA): TGTGCCAGCAGCCCGCCTGGCCAGGGTATCCTCACTGAAGCTTTCTTT.

The chain links TRBV7-8 to TRBJ2-5; the match to TRBD1 covers 7 bases. Trimming cost V 5 bases and J 5 bases; bases outside gene matches: 11. The length of the CDR3 is 15 residues. Germline CDR1 is SGHVS and CDR2 is FQNEAQ. The CDR3 region is CASSNRRQGRETQYF. The CDR3, as DNA: TGTGCCAGCAGCAACCGGAGACAGGGAAGGGAGACCCAGTACTTC.

This sequence joins TRBV5-5 and TRBJ1-2, with D maybe TRBD1 (5 bases). The germline V gene encodes CDR1 SGHKS and CDR2 YYEKEE (reference sequence). The V and J ends lost 0 bases and 2 bases respectively, with 17 bases between them. The CDR3 consists of 17 residues. This chain's CDR3 is CASSLVLKGNSNYGYTF. The CDR3 bases are TGTGCCAGCAGCTTGGTTTTGAAGGGGAACTCCAACTATGGCTACACCTTC.